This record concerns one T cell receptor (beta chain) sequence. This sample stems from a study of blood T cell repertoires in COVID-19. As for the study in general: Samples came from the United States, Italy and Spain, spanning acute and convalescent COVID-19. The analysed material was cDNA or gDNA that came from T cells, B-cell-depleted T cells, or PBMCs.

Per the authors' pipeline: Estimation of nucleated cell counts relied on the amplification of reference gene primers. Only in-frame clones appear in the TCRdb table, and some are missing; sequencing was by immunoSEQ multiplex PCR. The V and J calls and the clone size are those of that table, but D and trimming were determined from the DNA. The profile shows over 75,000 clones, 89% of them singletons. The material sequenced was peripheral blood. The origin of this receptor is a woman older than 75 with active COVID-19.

In nucleotides, the CDR3 is TGTGCCAGCAGCTTAGAACCATCCGGGACAGCTCTATACGAGCAGTACTTC. It is translated as CASSLEPSGTALYEQYF. The chain is built from TRBV7-9 and TRBJ2-7; 7 bases align to TRBD1. Germline V gene data show CDR1 as SEHNR and CDR2 as FQNEAQ (reference sequence). V lost 1 base and J lost 4; bases outside the gene matches: 13. The CDR3 spans 17 residues.